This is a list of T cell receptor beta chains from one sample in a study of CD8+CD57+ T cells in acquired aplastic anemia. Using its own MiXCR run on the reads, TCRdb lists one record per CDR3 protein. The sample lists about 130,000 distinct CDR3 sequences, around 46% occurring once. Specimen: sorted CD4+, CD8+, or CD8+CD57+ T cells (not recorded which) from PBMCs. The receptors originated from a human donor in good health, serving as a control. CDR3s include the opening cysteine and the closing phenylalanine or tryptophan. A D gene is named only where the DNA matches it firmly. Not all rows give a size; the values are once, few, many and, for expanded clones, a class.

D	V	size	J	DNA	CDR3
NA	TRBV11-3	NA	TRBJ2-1	TGTGCCAGCAGCTCGGGACGGGGAAAATACGATGAGCAGTTCTTC	CASSSGRGKYDEQFF
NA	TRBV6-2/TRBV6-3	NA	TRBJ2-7	TGTGCCAGCAGTTACCAAAAGGGTTTTGCGCTCGAGCAGTACTTC	CASSYQKGFALEQYF
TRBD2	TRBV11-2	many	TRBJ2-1	TGTGCCAGCAGCCGAACGCGGACTAGCGGGGGGGCCCATGAGCAGTTCTTC	CASSRTRTSGGAHEQFF
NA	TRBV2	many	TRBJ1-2	TGTGCCAGCAGTGGAGGGTTTAGGGACTATGGCTACACCTTC	CASSGGFRDYGYTF
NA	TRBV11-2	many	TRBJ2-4	TGTGCCAGCAGCGTCGCCTCAAGGGGTAATGGGGCCAAAAACATTCAGTACTTC	CASSVASRGNGAKNIQYF
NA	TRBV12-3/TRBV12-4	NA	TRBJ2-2	TGTGCCAGCAGCCAGGGGGGCCGGGACACCGGGGAGCTGTTCTTT	CASSQGGRDTGELFF
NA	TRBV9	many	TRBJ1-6	TGTGCCAGCAGCCTACGGGACGGAGTGGAGTCACCCCTCCACTTT	CASSLRDGVESPLHF
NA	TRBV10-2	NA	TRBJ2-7	TGCGCCAGCGCATCCTACGAGCAGTACTTC	CASASYEQYF
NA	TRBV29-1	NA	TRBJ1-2	TGCAGCGTTGAAGAGGTCAGCGGGACCACCTTC	CSVEEVSGTTF
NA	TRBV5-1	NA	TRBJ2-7	TGCACCAGCAGCCCTATTCCGGAGGGCGAGCAGTACTTC	CTSSPIPEGEQYF
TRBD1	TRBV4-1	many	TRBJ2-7	TGCGCCAGCAGCCAACCTGACAGGGAACTCTACGAGCAGTACTTC	CASSQPDRELYEQYF
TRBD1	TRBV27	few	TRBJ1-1	TGTGCCAGCAGGAAACAGGGGGCAAAGGAGGACACTGAAGCTTTCTTT	CASRKQGAKEDTEAFF
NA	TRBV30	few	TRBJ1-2	TGTGCCTGGGGGGGGACTAGGCAGCTTAACTATGGCTACACCTTC	CAWGGTRQLNYGYTF
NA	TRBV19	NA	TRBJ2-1	TGTGCCAGTAGTATCGGTGGGGGAAAGCAGTTCTTC	CASSIGGGKQFF
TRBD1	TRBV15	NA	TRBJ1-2	TGTGCCACCCAAGAGGGGACAGGGGCCCTCAATCACTATGGCTACACCTTC	CATQEGTGALNHYGYTF
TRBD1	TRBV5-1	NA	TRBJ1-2	TGCGCCAGCAGCATCAACGACAGGGTCTATGGCTACACCTTC	CASSINDRVYGYTF
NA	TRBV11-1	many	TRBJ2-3	TGTGCCAGCAGCCGGAACAGGGAGAGGACCACAGATACGCAGTATTTT	CASSRNRERTTDTQYF
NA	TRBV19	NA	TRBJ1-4	TGTGCCAGTAGTCCATTTAGAGCAACTAATGAAAAACTGTTTTTT	CASSPFRATNEKLFF
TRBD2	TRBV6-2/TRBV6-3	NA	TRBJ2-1	TGTGCCAGCAGTTACTCCAGTCTAGCGGGGGGGCCTTTCGAGTCGTTCTTC	CASSYSSLAGGPFESFF
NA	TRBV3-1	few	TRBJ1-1	TGTGCCAGCGGCCAGCACGACAGAAGAAGGAACGCTGAAGCTTTCTTT	CASGQHDRRRNAEAFF
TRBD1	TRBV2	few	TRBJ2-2	TGTGCCAGCCCCCGGGACAGGGTTCCCATCGCGAACACCGGGGAGCTGTTTTTT	CASPRDRVPIANTGELFF
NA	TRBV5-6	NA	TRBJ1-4	TGTGCCAGCTGCTTGGTAGCAGGAGGTGCTAATGAAAAACTGTTTTTT	CASCLVAGGANEKLFF
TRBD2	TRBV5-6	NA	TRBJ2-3	TGTGCCAGCAGCTTGGGACTAGCGGCCACAGATACGCAGTATTTT	CASSLGLAATDTQYF
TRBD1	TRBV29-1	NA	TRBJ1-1	TGCAGCGTTGACAGGGGGTTCACTGAAGCTTTCTTT	CSVDRGFTEAFF
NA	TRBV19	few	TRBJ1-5	TGTGCCAGTAGTATTGCTCACGATAGCAATCAGCCCCAGCATTTT	CASSIAHDSNQPQHF
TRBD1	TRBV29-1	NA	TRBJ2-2	TGCAGCGTATGGGACAGGGATCTTCCCGGGGAGCTGTTTTTT	CSVWDRDLPGELFF
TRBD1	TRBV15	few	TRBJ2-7	TGTGCCACCCGTCCCGGGACAGGGGGCGTCGAGCAGTACTTC	CATRPGTGGVEQYF
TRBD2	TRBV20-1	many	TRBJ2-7	TGCAGTCTTAATCGGGCTAGCGGGGGACTCTACGAGCAGTACTTC	CSLNRASGGLYEQYF
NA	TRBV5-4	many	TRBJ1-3	TGTGCCAGCAGCTTCGACTTATCTGGAAACACCATATATTTT	CASSFDLSGNTIYF
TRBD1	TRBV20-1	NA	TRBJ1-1	TGCAGTGCTGTCGGGACAGGGATCACTGAAGCTTTCTTT	CSAVGTGITEAFF
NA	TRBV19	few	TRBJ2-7	TGTGCCACCAGGAGGGGACAGCTCGACGAGCAGTACTTC	CATRRGQLDEQYF
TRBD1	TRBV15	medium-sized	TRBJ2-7	TGTGCCACCAGCAGGGACCATGGACAGGGGCGGCAGTACTTC	CATSRDHGQGRQYF
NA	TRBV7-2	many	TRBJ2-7	TGTGCCAGCAGCTTCGTCAGGGTGGACGAGCAGTACTTC	CASSFVRVDEQYF
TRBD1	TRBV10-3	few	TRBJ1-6	TGTGCCATCCGATTGGGACAGACGACACCCCTCCACTTT	CAIRLGQTTPLHF
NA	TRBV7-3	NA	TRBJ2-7	TGTGCCAGCAGCTTCGGGTTGAGCGGGCTTAACGAGCAGTACTTC	CASSFGLSGLNEQYF
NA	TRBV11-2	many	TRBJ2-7	TGTGCCAGCAGCTTAGATAGGATAGGGGGGGACGAGCAGTACTTC	CASSLDRIGGDEQYF
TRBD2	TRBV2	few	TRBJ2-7	TGTGCCAGCAGTGAAGTACTAGCGGCTACGGAGCAGTACTTC	CASSEVLAATEQYF
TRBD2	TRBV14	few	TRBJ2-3	TGTGCCAGCAGCCAAAGCGGGGGGGCCAGGGCAGATACGCAGTATTTT	CASSQSGGARADTQYF
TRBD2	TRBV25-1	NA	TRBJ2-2	TGTGCCAGCAGTGAGGCTAGCGGGAGCACCGGGGAGCTGTTTTTT	CASSEASGSTGELFF
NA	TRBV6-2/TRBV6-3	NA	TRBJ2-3	TGTGCCAGCAGATATAAAGGGGCCCTCCCCCTAACAGATACGCAGTATTTT	CASRYKGALPLTDTQYF
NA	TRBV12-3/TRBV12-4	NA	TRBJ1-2	TGTGCCAGCAGTTTTCCAGGGGTCTATGACTACACCTTC	CASSFPGVYDYTF
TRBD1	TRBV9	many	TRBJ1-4	TGTGCCAGCAGCGATGGGGGACAGGGGGCATCCAATGAAAAACTGTTTTTT	CASSDGGQGASNEKLFF
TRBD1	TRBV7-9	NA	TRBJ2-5	TGTGCCAGCAGCGTACAGGGGACCCAAGAGACCCAGTACTTC	CASSVQGTQETQYF
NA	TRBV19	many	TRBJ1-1	TGTGCCAGTAACCCGTTGGGGAGCCTCACTGAAGCTTTCTTT	CASNPLGSLTEAFF
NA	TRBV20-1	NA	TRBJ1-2	TGCAGTGCTAGAACCGGCAGGGAGGAGGATGGCTACACCTTC	CSARTGREEDGYTF
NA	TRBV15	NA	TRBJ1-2	TGTGCCAGCAGTTTGGGGGCATCTAACTATGGCTACACCTTC	CASSLGASNYGYTF
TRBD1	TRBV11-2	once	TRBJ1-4	TGTGCCAGCAGCAAGGACAGGGGCGGAGATACTAATGAAAAACTGTTTTTT	CASSKDRGGDTNEKLFF
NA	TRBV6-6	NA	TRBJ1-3	TGTGCCAGCAGTTACCCCCGAGGGGAGGGAAACACCATATATTTT	CASSYPRGEGNTIYF
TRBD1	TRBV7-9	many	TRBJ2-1	TGTGCCAGCAGCTTAGAGTCCGGGACAGGGGTCAATGAGCAGTTCTTC	CASSLESGTGVNEQFF
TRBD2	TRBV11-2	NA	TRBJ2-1	TGTGCCTGCAGCCTGCAACCGAGCGGGGGGGCCGATGAGCAGTTCTTC	CACSLQPSGGADEQFF
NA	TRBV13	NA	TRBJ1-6	TGTGCCAGCGCTAGAGGGCACATAGGCGATAATTCACCCCTCCACTTT	CASARGHIGDNSPLHF
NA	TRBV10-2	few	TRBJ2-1	TGCGCCAGCAGAGTCTTGGGACAAAACAATGAGCAGTTCTTC	CASRVLGQNNEQFF
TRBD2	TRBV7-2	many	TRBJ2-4	TGTGCCAGCAGCTTAGGTAGCGGGGCCCTCACGGGGAACATTCAGTACTTC	CASSLGSGALTGNIQYF